The T cell receptor beta chain under discussion was sequenced for a study of T-cell memory formation after mild COVID-19. Overall study context: The study found TCR clusters largely donor specific. Study-level results: Those CD4+ clones that contracted were mainly in CM and EM (CD8+ ones in EMRA).

With respect to this clonotype: Its matching antigen is unknown.

The CDR3 length is 18 residues. V lost 2 bases and J lost 3; bases outside the gene matches: 10. The germline V gene encodes CDR1 SEHNR and CDR2 FQNEAQ (reference sequence). Constant-segment primers and 5'RACE yielded cDNA libraries for TCR alpha and TCR beta, each carrying sample barcodes and UMIs. MiXCR, applied by TCRdb to the 5' RACE reads, yields one record per CDR3 protein. The repertoire consists of 240,000 or so distinct CDR3 sequences, with approximately 9% occurring once and the leading ten covering around 21%. Material: PBMCs or a T cell subset sorted from them (not recorded which). This sequence was found in a young man who had mild COVID-19 (a few samples of this study predate the infection). Cell type and time point are not known. The rearrangement uses TRBV7-9 and TRBJ2-2; 9 positions agree with TRBD1. The DNA of the CDR3 is TGTGCCAGCAGCTTAACTACCCTGACAGGGGGTGACACCGGGGAGCTGTTTTTT. It yields the protein CASSLTTLTGGDTGELFF.